This T cell receptor beta chain is drawn from a study of T-cell reconstitution after alpha-beta-depleted transplantation in children. Study outcomes and limitations: The high TCRbeta diversity at day 60 in some patients came from surviving recipient T cells and thymic progenitors. Reported findings indicate that, about two months after transplant, alpha-beta T cells came from several hundred expanded clones, which were derived from non-depleted graft cells.

Unique molecular identifiers were built into the TCRbeta library. TCRdb used MiXCR to reprocess the PCR reads, holding one entry per CDR3 protein. The table includes 700,000 or so distinct CDR3 sequences, 13% detected once. This clonotype was detected a few times. Its antigen is currently unknown. The input for sequencing was PBMCs, taken before TCRalphabeta/CD19-depleted stem cell transplant. The sequence derives from a girl aged 2-9 years with congenital amegakaryocytic thrombocytopenia, due to receive a stem cell transplant.

The CDR3 DNA is TGTGCCAGCAGTTTAAGGGGTGAGGGGCAGTATTTT. Protein: CASSLRGEGQYF. The genes are TRBV28 and TRBJ2-3, with D perhaps being TRBD1 or TRBD2 (5 bases each). Trimming pared 2 bases from V and 11 bases from J, leaving 11 bases between. There are 12 residues in the CDR3. Germline V gives CDR1 MDHEN, CDR2 SYDVKM.